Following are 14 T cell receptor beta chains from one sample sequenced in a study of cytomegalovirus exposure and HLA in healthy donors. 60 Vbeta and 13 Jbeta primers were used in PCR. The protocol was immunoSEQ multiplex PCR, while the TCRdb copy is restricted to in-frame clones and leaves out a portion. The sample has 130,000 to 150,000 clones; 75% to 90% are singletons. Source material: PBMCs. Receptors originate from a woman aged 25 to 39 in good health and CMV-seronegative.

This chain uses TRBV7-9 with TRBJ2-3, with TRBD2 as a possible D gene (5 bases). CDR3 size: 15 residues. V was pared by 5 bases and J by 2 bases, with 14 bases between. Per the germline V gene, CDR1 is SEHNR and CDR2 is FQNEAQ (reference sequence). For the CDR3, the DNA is TGTGCCAGCAGCACCTTTACGGGGTACACAGATACGCAGTATTTT. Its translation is CASSTFTGYTDTQYF. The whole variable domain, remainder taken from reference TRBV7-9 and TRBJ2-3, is DTGVSQNPRHKITKRGQNVTFRCDPISEHNRLYWYRQTLGQGPEFLTYFQNEAQLEKSRLLSDRFSAERPKGSFSTLEIQRTEQGDSAMYLCASSTFTGYTDTQYFGPGTRLTVL.

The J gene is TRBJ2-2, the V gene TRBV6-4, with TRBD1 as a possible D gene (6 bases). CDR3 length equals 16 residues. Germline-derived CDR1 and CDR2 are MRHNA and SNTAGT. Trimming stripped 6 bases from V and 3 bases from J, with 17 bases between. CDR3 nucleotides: TGTGCCAGCAGCGCTCACCGGGACATCTACACCGGGGAGCTGTTTTTT. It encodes CASSAHRDIYTGELFF.

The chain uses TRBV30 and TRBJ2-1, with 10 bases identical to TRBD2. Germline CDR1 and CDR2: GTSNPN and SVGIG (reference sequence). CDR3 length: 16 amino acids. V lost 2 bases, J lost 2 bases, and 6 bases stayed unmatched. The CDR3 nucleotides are TGTGCCTGGAGTCTTGGACTAGCGGCTACCTACAATGAGCAGTTCTTC. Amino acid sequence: CAWSLGLAATYNEQFF.

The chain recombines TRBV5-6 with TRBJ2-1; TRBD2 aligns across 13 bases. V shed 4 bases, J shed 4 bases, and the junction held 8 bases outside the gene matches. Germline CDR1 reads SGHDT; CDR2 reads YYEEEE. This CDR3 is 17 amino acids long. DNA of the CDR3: TGTGCCAGCAGCCCCGGACTAGCGGGAGCCACATACAATGAGCAGTTCTTC. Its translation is CASSPGLAGATYNEQFF.

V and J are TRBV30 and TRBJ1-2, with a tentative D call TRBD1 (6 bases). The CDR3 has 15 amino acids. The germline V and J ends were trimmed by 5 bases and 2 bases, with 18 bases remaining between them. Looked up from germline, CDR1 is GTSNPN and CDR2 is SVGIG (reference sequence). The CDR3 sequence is CAWYPRTVRNYGYTF. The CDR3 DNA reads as TGTGCCTGGTATCCCCGGACAGTTAGGAACTATGGCTACACCTTC.

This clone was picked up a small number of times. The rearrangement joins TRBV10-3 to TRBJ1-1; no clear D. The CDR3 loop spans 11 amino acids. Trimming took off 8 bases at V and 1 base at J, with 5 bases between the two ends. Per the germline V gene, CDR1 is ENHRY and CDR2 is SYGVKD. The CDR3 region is CAIGENTEAFF. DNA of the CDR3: TGTGCCATCGGAGAGAACACTGAAGCTTTCTTT.

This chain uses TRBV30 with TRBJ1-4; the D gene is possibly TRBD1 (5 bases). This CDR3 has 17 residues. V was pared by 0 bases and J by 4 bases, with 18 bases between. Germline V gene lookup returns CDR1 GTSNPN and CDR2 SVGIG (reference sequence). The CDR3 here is CAWSVPRTRGYNEKLFF. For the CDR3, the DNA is TGTGCCTGGAGTGTACCTCGGACACGCGGATATAATGAAAAACTGTTTTTT.

CDR3 protein: CASSPDSVYQETQYF. The DNA of the CDR3 is TGTGCCAGCAGCCCGGACAGTGTGTACCAAGAGACCCAGTACTTC. V and J are TRBV2 and TRBJ2-5; possibly TRBD1 for D (6 bases). Between the trimmed V and J ends, which lost 6 bases and 0 bases, there was a span of 14 bases. The germline V gene encodes CDR1 SNHLY and CDR2 FYNNEI. The CDR3 runs to 15 residues. Full variable domain (rest looked up from reference TRBV2 and TRBJ2-5): EPEVTQTPSHQVTQMGQEVILRCVPISNHLYFYWYRQILGQKVEFLVSFYNNEISEKSEIFDDQFSVERPDGSNFTLKIRSTKLEDSAMYFCASSPDSVYQETQYFGPGTRLLVL.

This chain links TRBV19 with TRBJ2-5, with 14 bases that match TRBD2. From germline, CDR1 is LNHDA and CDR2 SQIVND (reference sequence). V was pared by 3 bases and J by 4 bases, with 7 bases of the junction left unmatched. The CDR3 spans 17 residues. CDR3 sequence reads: CASSIRTSGGFRETQYF. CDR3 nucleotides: TGTGCCAGTAGTATCCGGACTAGCGGGGGGTTCCGAGAGACCCAGTACTTC.

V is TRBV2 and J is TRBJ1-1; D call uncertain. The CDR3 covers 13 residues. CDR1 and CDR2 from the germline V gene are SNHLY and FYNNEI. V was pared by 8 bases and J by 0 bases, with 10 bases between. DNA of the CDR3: TGTGCCAGCTCTCAGGATATGAACACTGAAGCTTTCTTT. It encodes CASSQDMNTEAFF.

The CDR3 reads CASSFRGGVSNQPQHF. CDR3 bases: TGCGCCAGCAGCTTTCGGGGGGGCGTAAGCAATCAGCCCCAGCATTTT. The chain carries TRBV4-1 and TRBJ1-5, with D possibly TRBD1 on 6 matching bases. The germline gives CDR1 MGHRA, CDR2 YSYEKL. The CDR3 has 16 residues. V lost 5 bases and J lost 1, with 15 bases in between.

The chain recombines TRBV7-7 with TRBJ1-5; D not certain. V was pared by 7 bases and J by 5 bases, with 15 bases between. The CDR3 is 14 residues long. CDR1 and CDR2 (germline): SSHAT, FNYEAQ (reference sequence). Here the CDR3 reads CASTRREPYQPQHF. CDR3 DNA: TGTGCCAGCACCCGCCGAGAACCATATCAGCCCCAGCATTTT.

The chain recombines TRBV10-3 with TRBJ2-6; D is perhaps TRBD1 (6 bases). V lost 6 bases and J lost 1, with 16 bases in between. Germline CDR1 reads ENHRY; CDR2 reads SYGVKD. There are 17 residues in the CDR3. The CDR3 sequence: CAISPYTGNSGANVLTF. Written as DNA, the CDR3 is TGTGCCATCAGCCCTTATACAGGGAATTCTGGGGCCAACGTCCTGACTTTC.

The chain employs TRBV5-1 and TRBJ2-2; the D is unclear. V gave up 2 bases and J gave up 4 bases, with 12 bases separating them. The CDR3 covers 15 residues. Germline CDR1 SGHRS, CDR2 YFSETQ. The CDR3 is CASSFGLTGTGELFF. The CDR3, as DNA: TGCGCCAGCAGCTTCGGCCTGACTGGCACCGGGGAGCTGTTTTTT.